The 5 T cell receptor beta chains below all came from one sample that was sequenced in a study of Graves' ophthalmopathy and Graves' hyperthyroidism. Amplifying from RNA transcripts, the study obtained TCR beta CDR3 regions. RT-PCR was first run with HTBI primers, then multiplex PCR in a second round. Using its own MiXCR run on the multiplex PCR reads, TCRdb lists one record per CDR3 protein. The table includes about 640,000 distinct CDR3 sequences, about 38% detected once. The sequenced sample consisted of peripheral blood. Source of these receptors: an adult man with Graves' ophthalmopathy.

The chain uses TRBV5-1 and TRBJ1-2; 7 bases are a match to TRBD1. This CDR3 is built from 16 residues. V lost 0 bases to trimming and J lost 1 base; unmatched junction nucleotides: 6. Looked up from germline, CDR1 is SGHRS and CDR2 is YFSETQ. CDR3 protein: CASSLVRGGGNYGYTF. The CDR3 DNA is TGCGCCAGCAGCTTGGTACGAGGGGGCGGTAACTATGGCTACACCTTC.

This clonotype was observed at least ten times. The chain carries TRBV14 and TRBJ1-2, with a possible D match to TRBD1 (6 bases). The V and J ends lost 2 bases and 3 bases respectively, with 7 bases between them. This CDR3 is 13 amino acids long. Germline V gene lookup returns CDR1 SGHDN and CDR2 FVKESK. The CDR3 sequence: CASSQRQDYGYTF. The DNA for the CDR3 is TGTGCCAGCAGCCAACGACAGGACTATGGCTACACCTTC.

Comments on this clonotype: A much larger clonotype is one base distant, so this may be a read error. The chain combines TRBV20-1 with TRBJ1-1; tentative D call: TRBD1 (5 bases). The length of the CDR3 is 13 residues. The V gene's germline CDR1 is DFQATT and CDR2 SNEGSKA (reference sequence). V was clipped by 7 bases and J by 4 bases, with 16 bases between them. CDR3 residues: CSVPLGLSTEAFF. As DNA, the CDR3 is TGCAGTGTTCCATTGGGGCTTAGCACTGAAGCTTTCTTT.

In its sample, this clonotype was seen a few times. The chain is built from TRBV2 and TRBJ2-2; D could derive from TRBD1 or TRBD2 (5 bases each). Trimming shortened V by 5 bases and J by 1 base, and 17 bases separated the two germline ends. CDR1 is SNHLY and CDR2 is FYNNEI in the germline V gene. The CDR3 covers 17 residues. CDR3 residues: CASSPGTYLGNTGELFF. The CDR3 DNA reads as TGTGCCAGCAGTCCAGGGACCTACCTAGGGAACACCGGGGAGCTGTTTTTT. The full variable domain, with the rest looked up from reference TRBV2 and TRBJ2-2, is EPEVTQTPSHQVTQMGQEVILRCVPISNHLYFYWYRQILGQKVEFLVSFYNNEISEKSEIFDDQFSVERPDGSNFTLKIRSTKLEDSAMYFCASSPGTYLGNTGELFFGEGSRLTVL.

A single count supports this clonotype. V gene TRBV19 combines with J gene TRBJ2-7, with 10 bases aligning to TRBD2. With V trimmed by 10 bases and J by 5 bases, 5 bases remained unmatched. Germline assignment: CDR1 LNHDA and CDR2 SQIVND (reference sequence). The CDR3 is 12 residues long. CDR3 bases: TGTGCCACCAAACTAGCGGGAAACGAGCAGTACTTC. Translated, it gives CATKLAGNEQYF. Full variable domain (missing parts from reference TRBV19 and TRBJ2-7): DGGITQSPKYLFRKEGQNVTLSCEQNLNHDAMYWYRQDPGQGLRLIYYSQIVNDFQKGDIAEGYSVSREKKESFPLTVTSAQKNPTAFYLCATKLAGNEQYFGPGTRLTVT.